This TCR beta chain was sequenced in a study of Ad26.COV2.S vaccination and SARS-CoV-2 variants. Study observations and caveats: Substantial breadth was reportedly displayed by spike-specific CD8+ and CD4+ T cell responses after vaccination. Researchers reported similar non-spike TCR breadth in vaccine and placebo recipients.

This CDR3 spans 14 amino acids. Trimming removed 10 bases at V and 15 bases at J, with 28 bases between. From germline, CDR1 is LNHDA and CDR2 SQIVND (reference sequence). Generated by immunoSEQ multiplex PCR, the TCRdb table keeps only in-frame clones and is missing some. The sample consists of 300,000 to 400,000 clones, 70% to 90% of them appearing once. With regard to this clone: Antigen specificity is unknown.

Indicated treatment: roughly 19 received Ad26.COV2.S at low or high dose, single or two shots; 5 received placebo; per-sample allocation not given. Following the first vaccine or placebo injection, samples were taken on day 63. Sequenced here: peripheral blood, sampled in a trial of Ad26.COV2.S vaccine versus placebo. This TCR was recovered from a person between 18 and 65 years old who received the Ad26.COV2.S COVID-19 vaccine or a placebo. The chain has TRBV19 and TRBJ2-1, with a weak D call TRBD2 (6 bases). Written as DNA, the CDR3 is TGTGCCACGTCAAACCTGGGGCCCTCCGGGACTTCGTTCTTC. This translates into CATSNLGPSGTSFF.